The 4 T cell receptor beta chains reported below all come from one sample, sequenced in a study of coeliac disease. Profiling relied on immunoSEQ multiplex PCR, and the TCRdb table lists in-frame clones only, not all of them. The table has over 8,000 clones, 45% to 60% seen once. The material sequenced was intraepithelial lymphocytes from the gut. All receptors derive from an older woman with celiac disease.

The chain's CDR3 is CASSPQGGNTEAFF. The DNA of the CDR3 is TGTGCCAGCAGCCCCCAGGGGGGGAACACTGAAGCTTTCTTT. This chain connects TRBV7-3 to TRBJ1-1; 7 bases are shared with TRBD1. The CDR3 is made up of 14 amino acids. V was pared by 5 bases and J by 1 base, with 4 bases of the junction left unmatched. Germline values: CDR1 SGHTA, CDR2 FQGTGA.

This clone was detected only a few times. The CDR3 sequence is CASSERTDRGKLFF. CDR3 in DNA: TGTGCCAGCAGTGAGAGGACAGATCGCGGAAAACTGTTTTTT. J is TRBJ1-4 and V is TRBV2, with TRBD1 as a possible D gene (6 bases). Trimming cost V 3 bases and J 10 bases, with 15 bases left between them. Germline V gene data show CDR1 as SNHLY and CDR2 as FYNNEI. CDR3 length: 14 amino acids.

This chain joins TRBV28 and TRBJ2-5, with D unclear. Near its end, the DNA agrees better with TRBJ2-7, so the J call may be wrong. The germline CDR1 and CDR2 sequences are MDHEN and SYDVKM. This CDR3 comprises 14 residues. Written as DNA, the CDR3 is TGTGCCAGCAGTTCCTTGACAAACTGGCACGAGCAGTACTTC. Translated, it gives CASSSLTNWHEQYF.

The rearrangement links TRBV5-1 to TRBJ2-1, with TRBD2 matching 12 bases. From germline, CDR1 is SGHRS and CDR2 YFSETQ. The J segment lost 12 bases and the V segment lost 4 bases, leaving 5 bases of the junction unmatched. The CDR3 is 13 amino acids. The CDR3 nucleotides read TGCGCCAGCAGCCTCCGGACTAGCGGGACGCAGTTCTTC. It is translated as CASSLRTSGTQFF.